The 21 T cell receptor beta chains in this list originate from one sample, sequenced in a study of blood T cells in healthy people across ages. The second PCR ran about 6 to 11 cycles with a sample-barcoded 5' primer and J-beta primers. In TCRdb, the 5' RACE reads were re-called with MiXCR into one record per CDR3 protein. The sample comprises roughly 1,300,000 distinct CDR3 sequences, around 59% of which are singletons, and 5% to 7% rests with the top ten. The specimen was blood. These receptors all stem from a young man in good health.

This clonotype has only a few counts. The chain carries TRBV10-3 and TRBJ2-5; D is perhaps TRBD2 (6 bases). CDR1 ENHRY and CDR2 SYGVKD come from the germline V gene. The V and J ends lost 6 bases and 2 bases respectively, with 13 bases between them. The CDR3 runs 14 residues. CDR3 in amino acids: CAIREGAGQETQYF. CDR3 nucleotide sequence: TGTGCCATCAGGGAAGGGGCGGGACAAGAGACCCAGTACTTC.

This clonotype has only a few counts. The chain combines TRBV20-1 with TRBJ1-1; TRBD1 might be the D (5 bases). Germline lookup yields CDR1 DFQATT and CDR2 SNEGSKA (reference sequence). The CDR3 contains 14 residues. The V end was cut by 0 bases, the J end by 1 base, with 9 bases between. This chain's CDR3 is CSARDVGQNTEAFF. The CDR3 coding sequence is TGCAGTGCTAGAGATGTTGGACAGAACACTGAAGCTTTCTTT.

This sequence joins TRBV13 and TRBJ2-1; D unclear. CDR1 is PRHDT, CDR2 FYEKMQ, per germline (reference sequence). V lost 4 bases, J lost 1 base, and 11 bases lay in between. This CDR3 region has 15 residues. CDR3 protein: CASSSTVLSYNEQFF. The CDR3 nucleotides are TGTGCCAGCAGCTCGACTGTCCTATCCTACAATGAGCAGTTCTTC.

V gene TRBV24-1 combines with J gene TRBJ2-5; unclear D gene. Looked up from germline, CDR1 is KGHDR and CDR2 is SFDVKD. The CDR3 runs 13 residues. Trimming removed 1 base from V and 11 bases from J, with 13 bases in between. In nucleotides, the CDR3 is TGTGCCACCAGTGATTTTCAGTACAATGAGCAGTACTTC. As protein: CATSDFQYNEQYF.

The CDR3 bases are TGCGCCAGCAGCCAAATCTGGGGGTTCAATCAGCCCCAGCATTTT. It codes for CASSQIWGFNQPQHF. The gene calls are TRBV4-3 and TRBJ1-5, with D perhaps matching TRBD1 (5 bases). In germline, CDR1 is LGHNA, CDR2 YSLEER. V gave up 2 bases and J gave up 3 bases, with 11 bases separating them. This CDR3 is 15 amino acids long.

V usage is TRBV18 and J usage is TRBJ2-4, with TRBD1 matching 7 bases. The end of the DNA is better explained by TRBJ2-7, so the J call may be wrong. Germline V gene lookup returns CDR1 KGHSH and CDR2 LQKENI. The CDR3 runs to 15 residues. CDR3 in DNA: TGTGCCAGCTCACTCTCCGGTGAAGGGGGCAGCGAGCAGTACTTC. Amino acid sequence: CASSLSGEGGSEQYF.

The V and J genes are TRBV29-1 and TRBJ2-1; 8 bases match TRBD2. The junction had 5 bases not matched to a gene; V was cut back by 3 bases and J by 10 bases. There are 12 residues in the CDR3. The germline CDR1 and CDR2 sequences are SQVTM and ANQGSEA. The CDR3 loop is CSVDRTSREQFF. The CDR3 coding sequence is TGCAGCGTTGACCGGACTAGCCGGGAGCAGTTCTTC.

This clonotype appeared a few times. The chain uses TRBV7-9 and TRBJ2-3; D remains unclear. In germline, CDR1 is SEHNR, CDR2 FQNEAQ (reference sequence). V dropped 5 bases and J dropped 6 bases, with 18 bases sitting between them. This CDR3 is 15 amino acids long. Here the CDR3 DNA reads TGTGCCAGCAGCCCCGTAGACGGCGGCTGGGATACGCAGTATTTT. Translated: CASSPVDGGWDTQYF.

The V call is TRBV4-1, the J call TRBJ2-2; the match to TRBD2 covers 7 bases. Looked up from germline, CDR1 is MGHRA and CDR2 is YSYEKL. Trimming cost V 0 bases and J 6 bases; bases outside gene matches: 4. The CDR3 has 15 amino acids. The CDR3 sequence: CASSQDPRGSGELFF. In nucleotides, the CDR3 is TGCGCCAGCAGCCAAGACCCGCGGGGGTCCGGGGAGCTGTTTTTT.

This rearrangement joins TRBV20-1 to TRBJ2-3; D call uncertain. CDR1 is DFQATT and CDR2 is SNEGSKA in the germline V gene (reference sequence). V dropped 6 bases and J dropped 5 bases, with 21 bases sitting between them. This CDR3 spans 15 amino acids. The CDR3 protein is CSAPTPGQRLDTQYF. The CDR3 nucleotides are TGCAGTGCACCTACCCCGGGCCAGAGGTTAGATACGCAGTATTTT.

The rearrangement uses TRBV29-1 and TRBJ2-7; D gene unclear. The CDR3 has 12 amino acids. Germline CDR1 is SQVTM and CDR2 is ANQGSEA. Trimming took off 0 bases at V and 5 bases at J, with 8 bases between the two ends. CDR3 protein: CSVEDVGDEQYF. DNA of the CDR3: TGCAGCGTTGAAGATGTCGGAGACGAGCAGTACTTC.

The rearrangement uses TRBV27 and TRBJ2-4; weak D call: TRBD2 (6 bases). The DNA end lines up better with TRBJ2-7; the J call may be wrong. Germline-derived CDR1 and CDR2 are MNHEY and SMNVEV (reference sequence). The CDR3 is made up of 13 amino acids. The CDR3 nucleotides read TGTGCCAGCAGTTACCGGGAGCACTACGAGCAGTACTTC. As protein: CASSYREHYEQYF.

The chain links TRBV4-3 to TRBJ2-3; 7 nucleotides align to TRBD1. Losses at the gene ends were 2 bases for V and 4 bases for J; bases not matched to a gene: 9. CDR3 length: 16 amino acids. CDR1 and CDR2 (germline): LGHNA, YSLEER. The CDR3 bases are TGCGCCAGCAGCCAATCGACAGGGTATCGGCCAGATACGCAGTATTTT. It codes for CASSQSTGYRPDTQYF.

This clonotype has at least ten counts. The rearrangement links TRBV6-4 to TRBJ2-4; D is unclear. The CDR3 is 13 amino acids. Deletions cut 3 bases from V and 0 bases from J, with 3 bases between. CDR1 is MRHNA, CDR2 SNTAGT, per germline. The CDR3 DNA reads as TGTGCCAGCAGTGAGGGAGCCAAAAACATTCAGTACTTC. This translates into CASSEGAKNIQYF.

The chain carries TRBV25-1 and TRBJ2-7; TRBD1 is a possible D gene (7 bases). CDR1 MGHDK and CDR2 SYGVNS come from the germline V gene. The CDR3 sequence is 16 residues long. The germline V and J ends were trimmed by 0 bases and 5 bases, with 17 bases remaining between them. The CDR3 nucleotides read TGTGCCAGCAGTGAATATGGGGGCCAGGGGGGAGACGAGCAGTACTTC. Translating it yields CASSEYGGQGGDEQYF.

This clonotype occurred a few times. This chain connects TRBV7-9 to TRBJ2-1; D gene uncertain. The CDR3 covers 10 residues. Germline CDR1 reads SEHNR; CDR2 reads FQNEAQ (reference sequence). V was cut by 7 bases and J by 6 bases, with 4 bases left in between. DNA for the CDR3: TGTGCCAGCACCGGCAATGAGCAGTTCTTC. Its protein product is CASTGNEQFF.

This clonotype has a handful of counts. The chain combines TRBV2 with TRBJ2-4; D not certain. Germline V gene data show CDR1 as SNHLY and CDR2 as FYNNEI. There are 12 residues in the CDR3. Trimming took off 8 bases at V and 8 bases at J, with 13 bases between the two ends. The CDR3 is CASCRDSDIQYF. The CDR3, as DNA: TGTGCCAGCTGTAGGGATTCTGACATTCAGTACTTC.

V is TRBV20-1 and J is TRBJ2-1, with D possibly being TRBD2 (5 bases). V was shortened by 0 bases and J by 8 bases, with 11 bases between the two germline ends. The germline V gene encodes CDR1 DFQATT and CDR2 SNEGSKA (reference sequence). The CDR3 extends over 13 amino acids. The chain's CDR3 is CSARDGLAYEQFF. CDR3 DNA: TGCAGTGCTAGAGATGGCCTAGCCTATGAGCAGTTCTTC.

The J gene is TRBJ2-3, the V gene TRBV15; D not resolved. The V gene's germline CDR1 is LNHNV and CDR2 YYDKDF (reference sequence). This CDR3 comprises 14 residues. The V end was cut by 0 bases, the J end by 2 bases, with 6 bases between. This CDR3 reads CATSRDKTTDTQYF. The CDR3 region has the DNA TGTGCCACCAGCAGAGATAAGACCACAGATACGCAGTATTTT.

The J gene is TRBJ1-2, the V gene TRBV20-1, with D unresolved. Germline assignment: CDR1 DFQATT and CDR2 SNEGSKA (reference sequence). Trimming pared 3 bases from V and 5 bases from J, leaving 13 bases between. The CDR3 length is 13 residues. The CDR3 sequence is CSASKKFGYGYTF. The DNA of the CDR3 is TGCAGTGCTAGCAAAAAGTTCGGGTATGGCTACACCTTC.

The chain carries TRBV29-1 and TRBJ2-1, with a tentative D call TRBD1 (5 bases). From germline, CDR1 is SQVTM and CDR2 ANQGSEA. Trimming left V 0 bases short and J 0 bases short, with 9 bases between. CDR3 size: 15 residues. CDR3 amino acids: CSVEDHRSSYNEQFF. CDR3 nucleotides: TGCAGCGTTGAAGATCACAGGAGCTCCTACAATGAGCAGTTCTTC.